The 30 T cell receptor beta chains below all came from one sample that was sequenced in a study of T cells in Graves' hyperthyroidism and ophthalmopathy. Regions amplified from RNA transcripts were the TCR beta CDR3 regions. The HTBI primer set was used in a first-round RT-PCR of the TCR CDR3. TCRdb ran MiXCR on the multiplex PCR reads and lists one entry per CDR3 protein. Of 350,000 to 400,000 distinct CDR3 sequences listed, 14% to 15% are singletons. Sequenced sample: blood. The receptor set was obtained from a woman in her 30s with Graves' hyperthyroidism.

CDR3 bases: TGTGCCACCTTGGACGGAGCTGCAACTAATGAAAAACTGTTTTTT. It translates to CATLDGAATNEKLFF. The V call is TRBV19, the J call TRBJ1-4, with D unresolved. The ends were cut back, 10 bases at V and 0 bases at J, with 15 bases in the middle. The length of the CDR3 is 15 residues. Per the germline V gene, CDR1 is LNHDA and CDR2 is SQIVND (reference sequence).

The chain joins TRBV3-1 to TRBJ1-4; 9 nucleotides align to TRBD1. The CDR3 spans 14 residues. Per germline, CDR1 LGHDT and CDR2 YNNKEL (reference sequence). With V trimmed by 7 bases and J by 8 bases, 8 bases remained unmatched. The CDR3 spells CASTGTGMGEKLFF. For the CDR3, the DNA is TGTGCCAGCACCGGGACAGGGATGGGGGAAAAACTGTTTTTT. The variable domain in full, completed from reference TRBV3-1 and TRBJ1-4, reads DTAVSQTPKYLVTQMGNDKSIKCEQNLGHDTMYWYKQDSKKFLKIMFSYNNKELIINETVPNRFSPKSPDKAHLNLHINSLELGDSAVYFCASTGTGMGEKLFFGSGTQLSVL.

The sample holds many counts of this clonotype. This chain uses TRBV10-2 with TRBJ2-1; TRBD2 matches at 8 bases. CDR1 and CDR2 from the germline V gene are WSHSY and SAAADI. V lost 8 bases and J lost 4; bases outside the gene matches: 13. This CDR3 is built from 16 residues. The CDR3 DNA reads TGCGCCAGCCTAGGGAGACTAGCGACTTCATACAATGAGCAGTTCTTC. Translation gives CASLGRLATSYNEQFF.

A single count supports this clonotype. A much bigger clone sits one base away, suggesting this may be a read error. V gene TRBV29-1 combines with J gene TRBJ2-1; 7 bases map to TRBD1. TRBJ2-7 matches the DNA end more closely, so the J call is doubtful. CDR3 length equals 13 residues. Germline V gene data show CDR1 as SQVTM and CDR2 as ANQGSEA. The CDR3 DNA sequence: TGCAGCGGTCGACAGGGACCCTACAATGAGCAGTACTTC. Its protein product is CSGRQGPYNEQYF.

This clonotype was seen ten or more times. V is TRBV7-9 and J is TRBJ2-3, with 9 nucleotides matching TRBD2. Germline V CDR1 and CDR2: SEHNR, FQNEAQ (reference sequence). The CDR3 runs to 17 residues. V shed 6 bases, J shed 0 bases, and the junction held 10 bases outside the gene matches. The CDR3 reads CASSPTGAGGSTDTQYF. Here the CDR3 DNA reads TGTGCCAGCAGTCCGACGGGGGCGGGAGGGAGCACAGATACGCAGTATTTT.

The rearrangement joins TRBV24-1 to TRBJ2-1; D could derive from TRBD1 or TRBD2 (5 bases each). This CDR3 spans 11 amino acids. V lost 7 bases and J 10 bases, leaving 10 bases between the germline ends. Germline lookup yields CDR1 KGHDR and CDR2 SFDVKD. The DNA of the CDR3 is TGTGCCACCAGGTATGAGGGGGAGCAGTTCTTC. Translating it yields CATRYEGEQFF.

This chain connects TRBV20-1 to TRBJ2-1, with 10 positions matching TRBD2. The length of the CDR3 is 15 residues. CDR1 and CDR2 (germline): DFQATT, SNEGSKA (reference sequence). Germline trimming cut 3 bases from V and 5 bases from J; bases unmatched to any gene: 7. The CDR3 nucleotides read TGCAGTGCTAGTCCCCTAGCGGGAGTGAACAATGAGCAGTTCTTC. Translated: CSASPLAGVNNEQFF.

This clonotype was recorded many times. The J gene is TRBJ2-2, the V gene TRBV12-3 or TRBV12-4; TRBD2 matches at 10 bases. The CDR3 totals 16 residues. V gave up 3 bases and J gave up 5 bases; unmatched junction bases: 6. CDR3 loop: CASSFLASGRTGELFF. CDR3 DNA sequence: TGTGCCAGCAGTTTTCTGGCTAGCGGGAGAACCGGGGAGCTGTTTTTT.

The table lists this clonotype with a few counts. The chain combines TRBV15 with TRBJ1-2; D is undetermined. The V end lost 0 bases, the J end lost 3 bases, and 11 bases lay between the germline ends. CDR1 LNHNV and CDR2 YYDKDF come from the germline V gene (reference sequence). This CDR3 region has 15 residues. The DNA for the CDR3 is TGTGCCACCAGCAGAGATCGAGGGTTATACTATGGCTACACCTTC. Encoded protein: CATSRDRGLYYGYTF.

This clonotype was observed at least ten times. CDR3 amino acids: CASSQGQGRIYYEQYF. In DNA, the CDR3 is TGTGCCAGCAGCCAAGGACAGGGCCGAATCTACTACGAGCAGTACTTC. The chain is built from TRBV28 and TRBJ2-7; 8 bases match TRBD1. V trimming: 6 bases; J trimming: 3 bases; junction bases outside the gene matches: 13. The CDR3 is 16 amino acids. Germline V CDR1 and CDR2: MDHEN, SYDVKM.

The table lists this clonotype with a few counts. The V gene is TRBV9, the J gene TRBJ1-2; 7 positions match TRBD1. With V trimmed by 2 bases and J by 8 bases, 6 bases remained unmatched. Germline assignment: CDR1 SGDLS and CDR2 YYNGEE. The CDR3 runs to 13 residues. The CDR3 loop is CASSVSQGEGYTF. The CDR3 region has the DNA TGTGCCAGCAGCGTTAGTCAGGGGGAAGGCTACACCTTC.

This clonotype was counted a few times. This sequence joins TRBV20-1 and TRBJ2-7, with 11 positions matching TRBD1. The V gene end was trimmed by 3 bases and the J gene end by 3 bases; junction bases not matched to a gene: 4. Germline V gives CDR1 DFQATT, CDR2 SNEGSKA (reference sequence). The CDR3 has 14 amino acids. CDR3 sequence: CSARDRGQFYEQYF. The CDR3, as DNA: TGCAGTGCTAGGGACAGGGGGCAGTTCTACGAGCAGTACTTC.

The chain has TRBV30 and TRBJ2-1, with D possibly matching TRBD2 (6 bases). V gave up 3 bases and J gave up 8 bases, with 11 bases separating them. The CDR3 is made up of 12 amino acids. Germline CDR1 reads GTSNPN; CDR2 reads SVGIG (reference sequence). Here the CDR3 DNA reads TGTGCCTGGAGGGGGGGTCTCTATGAGCAGTTCTTC. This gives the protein CAWRGGLYEQFF.

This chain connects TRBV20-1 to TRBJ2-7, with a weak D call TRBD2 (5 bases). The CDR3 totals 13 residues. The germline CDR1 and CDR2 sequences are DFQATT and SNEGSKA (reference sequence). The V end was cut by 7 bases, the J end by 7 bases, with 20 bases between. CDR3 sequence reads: CSVSFGAPGEQYF. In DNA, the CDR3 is TGCAGTGTCTCTTTTGGAGCCCCGGGGGAGCAGTACTTC.

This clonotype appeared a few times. The CDR3 nucleotides read TGTGCCAGCAGTTCCGACGGGGGGCAAAATTCACCCCTCCACTTT. This codes for CASSSDGGQNSPLHF. This rearrangement joins TRBV3-1 to TRBJ1-6, with D perhaps TRBD1 (6 bases). CDR1 and CDR2 (germline): LGHDT, YNNKEL (reference sequence). The V and J ends lost 6 bases and 7 bases respectively, with 16 bases between them. The CDR3 sequence is 15 residues long.

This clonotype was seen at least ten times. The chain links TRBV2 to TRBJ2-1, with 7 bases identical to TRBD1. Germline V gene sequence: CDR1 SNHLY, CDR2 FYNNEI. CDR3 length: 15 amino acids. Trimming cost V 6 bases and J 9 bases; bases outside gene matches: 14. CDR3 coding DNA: TGTGCCAGCAGCGCTACAGGGGATCTAGTTCGTGAGCAGTTCTTC. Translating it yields CASSATGDLVREQFF.

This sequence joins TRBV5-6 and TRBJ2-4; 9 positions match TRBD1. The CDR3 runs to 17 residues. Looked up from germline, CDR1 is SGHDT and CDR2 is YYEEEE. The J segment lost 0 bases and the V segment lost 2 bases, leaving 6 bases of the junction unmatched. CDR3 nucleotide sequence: TGTGCCAGCAGCTTTCTACAGGGGGCCCTAGCCAAAAACATTCAGTACTTC. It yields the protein CASSFLQGALAKNIQYF.

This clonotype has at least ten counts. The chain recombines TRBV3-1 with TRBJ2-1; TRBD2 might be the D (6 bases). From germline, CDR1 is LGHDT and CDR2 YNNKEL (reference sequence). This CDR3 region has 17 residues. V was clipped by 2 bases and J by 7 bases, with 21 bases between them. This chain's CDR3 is CASSQTPGLHDRNEQFF. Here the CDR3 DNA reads TGTGCCAGCAGCCAAACACCGGGACTCCATGATCGGAATGAGCAGTTCTTC.

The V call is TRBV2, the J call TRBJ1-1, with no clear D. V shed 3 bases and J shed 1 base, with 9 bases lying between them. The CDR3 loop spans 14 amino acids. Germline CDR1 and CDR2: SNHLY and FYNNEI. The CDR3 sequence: CASSEWQPNTEAFF. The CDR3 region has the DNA TGTGCCAGCAGTGAGTGGCAGCCGAACACTGAAGCTTTCTTT.

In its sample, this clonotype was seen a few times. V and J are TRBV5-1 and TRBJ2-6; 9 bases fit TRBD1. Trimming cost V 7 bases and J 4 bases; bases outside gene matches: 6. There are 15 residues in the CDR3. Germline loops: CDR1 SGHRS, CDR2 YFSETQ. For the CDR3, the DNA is TGCGCCAGCGAACAGGGGGCGTCCGGGGCCAACGTCCTGACTTTC. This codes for CASEQGASGANVLTF.

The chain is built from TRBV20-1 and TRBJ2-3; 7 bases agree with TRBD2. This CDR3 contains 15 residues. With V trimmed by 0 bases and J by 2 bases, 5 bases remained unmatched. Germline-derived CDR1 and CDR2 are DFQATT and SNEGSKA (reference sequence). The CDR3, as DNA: TGCAGTGCTAGAGAGGCTAGCGGATTCACAGATACGCAGTATTTT. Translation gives CSAREASGFTDTQYF.

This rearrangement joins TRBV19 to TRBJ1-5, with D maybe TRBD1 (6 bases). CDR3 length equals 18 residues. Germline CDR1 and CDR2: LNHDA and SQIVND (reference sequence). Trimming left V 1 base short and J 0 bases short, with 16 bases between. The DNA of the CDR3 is TGTGCCAGTAGTATAGGGAGGGGTGGACAGTATAGCAATCAGCCCCAGCATTTT. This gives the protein CASSIGRGGQYSNQPQHF.

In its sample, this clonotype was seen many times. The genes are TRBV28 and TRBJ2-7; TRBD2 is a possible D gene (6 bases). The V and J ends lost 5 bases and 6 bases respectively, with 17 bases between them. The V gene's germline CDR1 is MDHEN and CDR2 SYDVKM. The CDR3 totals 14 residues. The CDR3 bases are TGTGCCAGCAGTCCAGGGTCCTCGGAGGGCGAGCAGTACTTC. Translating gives CASSPGSSEGEQYF. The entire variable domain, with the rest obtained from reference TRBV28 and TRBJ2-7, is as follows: DVKVTQSSRYLVKRTGEKVFLECVQDMDHENMFWYRQDPGLGLRLIYFSYDVKMKEKGDIPEGYSVSREKKERFSLILESASTNQTSMYLCASSPGSSEGEQYFGPGTRLTVT.

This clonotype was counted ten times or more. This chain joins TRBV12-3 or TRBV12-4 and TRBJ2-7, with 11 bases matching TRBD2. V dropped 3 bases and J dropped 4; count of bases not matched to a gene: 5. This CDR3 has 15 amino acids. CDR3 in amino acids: CASSFPGTSGYEQYF. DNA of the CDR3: TGTGCCAGCAGTTTTCCCGGGACTAGCGGTTACGAGCAGTACTTC.

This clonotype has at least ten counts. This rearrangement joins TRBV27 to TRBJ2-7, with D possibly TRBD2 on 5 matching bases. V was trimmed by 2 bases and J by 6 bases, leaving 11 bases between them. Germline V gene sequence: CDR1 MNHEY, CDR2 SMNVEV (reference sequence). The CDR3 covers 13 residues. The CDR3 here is CASSLAARGEQYF. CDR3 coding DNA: TGTGCCAGCAGTTTAGCTGCCCGGGGCGAGCAGTACTTC.

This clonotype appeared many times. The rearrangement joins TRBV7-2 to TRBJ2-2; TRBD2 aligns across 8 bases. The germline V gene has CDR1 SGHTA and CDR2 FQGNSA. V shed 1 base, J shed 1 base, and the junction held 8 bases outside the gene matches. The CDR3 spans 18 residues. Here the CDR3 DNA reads TGTGCCAGCAGCTTAGATCTGGCTAGCGGGCTGAACACCGGGGAGCTGTTTTTT. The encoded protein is CASSLDLASGLNTGELFF.

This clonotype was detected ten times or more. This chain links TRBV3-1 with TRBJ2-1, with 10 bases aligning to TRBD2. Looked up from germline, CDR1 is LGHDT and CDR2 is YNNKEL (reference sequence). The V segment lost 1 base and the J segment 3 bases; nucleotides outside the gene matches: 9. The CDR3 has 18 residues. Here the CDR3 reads CASSQALPGTSDYNEQFF. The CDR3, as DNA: TGTGCCAGCAGCCAAGCCCTACCGGGGACTAGCGACTACAATGAGCAGTTCTTC.

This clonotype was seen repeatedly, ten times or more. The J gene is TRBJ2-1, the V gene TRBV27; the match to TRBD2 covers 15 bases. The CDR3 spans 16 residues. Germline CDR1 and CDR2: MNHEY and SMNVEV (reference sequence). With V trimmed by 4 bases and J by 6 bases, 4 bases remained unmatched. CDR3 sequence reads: CASSSWTSGGVNEQFF. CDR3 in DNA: TGTGCCAGCAGTTCGTGGACTAGCGGGGGGGTCAATGAGCAGTTCTTC.

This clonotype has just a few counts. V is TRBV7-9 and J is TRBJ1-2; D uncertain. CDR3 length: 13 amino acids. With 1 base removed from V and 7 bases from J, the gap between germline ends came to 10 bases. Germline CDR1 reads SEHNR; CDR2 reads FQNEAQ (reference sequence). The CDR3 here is CASSLVLRSGYTF. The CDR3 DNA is TGTGCCAGCAGCTTAGTTCTTCGCAGTGGCTACACCTTC.

The CDR3 protein is CASSPPGSGSKETQYF. The DNA for the CDR3 is TGTGCCAGCTCACCACCGGGTAGCGGGTCTAAAGAGACCCAGTACTTC. This chain connects TRBV18 to TRBJ2-5; 7 nucleotides line up with TRBD2. With V trimmed by 0 bases and J by 3 bases, 7 bases remained unmatched. In germline, CDR1 is KGHSH, CDR2 LQKENI. This CDR3 is 16 amino acids long.